This T cell receptor beta chain was recorded in a study of T cell responses to AZD1222 COVID-19 vaccine. Overall study findings and caveats: Sampling that yielded the repertoires occurred only after the peak T cell response.

Points on this clone: The antigen remains undetermined.

Assay: immunoSEQ multiplex PCR; the TCRdb copy retains only in-frame clones and omits some. Of some 130,000 clones in the sample, roughly 93% are singletons; the top ten hold 5% to 6.5%. Per germline, CDR1 KGHSH and CDR2 LQKENI. Trimming cost V 3 bases and J 1 base, with 12 bases left between them. The CDR3 spans 16 residues. The starting material was peripheral blood, obtained on day 0 of AZD1222 vaccination. The rearrangement joins TRBV18 to TRBJ2-2; either TRBD1 or TRBD2 may fit D (5 bases each). This TCR was sampled from an adult in good health. The CDR3 loop reads CASSPLGGRNTGELFF. CDR3 nucleotide sequence: TGTGCCAGCTCACCGCTTGGGGGTCGGAACACCGGGGAGCTGTTTTTT.